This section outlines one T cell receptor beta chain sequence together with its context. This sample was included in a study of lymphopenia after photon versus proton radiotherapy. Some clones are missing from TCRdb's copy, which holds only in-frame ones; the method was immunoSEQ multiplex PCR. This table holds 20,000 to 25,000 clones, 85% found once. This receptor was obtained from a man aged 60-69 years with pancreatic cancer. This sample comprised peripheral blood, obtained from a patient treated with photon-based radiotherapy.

The CDR3 reads CASSLVGSTDQPQHF. CDR3 sequence (DNA): TGTGCCAGCAGCTTAGTGGGTTCCACCGATCAGCCCCAGCATTTT. The rearrangement joins TRBV7-9 to TRBJ1-5; no firm D call. The CDR3 sequence is 15 residues long. Trimming pared 1 base from V and 5 bases from J, leaving 12 bases between. The germline V gene encodes CDR1 SEHNR and CDR2 FQNEAQ (reference sequence).